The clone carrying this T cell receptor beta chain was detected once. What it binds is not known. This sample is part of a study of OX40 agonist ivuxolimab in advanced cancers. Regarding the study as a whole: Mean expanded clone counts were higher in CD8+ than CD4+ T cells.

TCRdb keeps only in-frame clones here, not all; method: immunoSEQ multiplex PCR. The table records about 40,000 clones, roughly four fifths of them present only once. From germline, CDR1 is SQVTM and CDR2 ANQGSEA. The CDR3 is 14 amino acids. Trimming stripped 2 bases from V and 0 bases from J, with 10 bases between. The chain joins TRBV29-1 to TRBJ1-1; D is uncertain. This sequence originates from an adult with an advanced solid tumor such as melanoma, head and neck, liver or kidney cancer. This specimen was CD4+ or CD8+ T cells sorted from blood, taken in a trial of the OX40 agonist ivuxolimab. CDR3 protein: CSVEKEIMNTEAFF. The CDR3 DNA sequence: TGCAGCGTTGAAAAGGAGATTATGAACACTGAAGCTTTCTTT. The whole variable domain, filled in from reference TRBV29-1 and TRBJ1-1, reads SAVISQKPSRDICQRGTSLTIQCQVDSQVTMMFWYRQQPGQSLTLIATANQGSEATYESGFVIDKFPISRPNLTFSTLTVSNMSPEDSSIYLCSVEKEIMNTEAFFGQGTRLTVV.